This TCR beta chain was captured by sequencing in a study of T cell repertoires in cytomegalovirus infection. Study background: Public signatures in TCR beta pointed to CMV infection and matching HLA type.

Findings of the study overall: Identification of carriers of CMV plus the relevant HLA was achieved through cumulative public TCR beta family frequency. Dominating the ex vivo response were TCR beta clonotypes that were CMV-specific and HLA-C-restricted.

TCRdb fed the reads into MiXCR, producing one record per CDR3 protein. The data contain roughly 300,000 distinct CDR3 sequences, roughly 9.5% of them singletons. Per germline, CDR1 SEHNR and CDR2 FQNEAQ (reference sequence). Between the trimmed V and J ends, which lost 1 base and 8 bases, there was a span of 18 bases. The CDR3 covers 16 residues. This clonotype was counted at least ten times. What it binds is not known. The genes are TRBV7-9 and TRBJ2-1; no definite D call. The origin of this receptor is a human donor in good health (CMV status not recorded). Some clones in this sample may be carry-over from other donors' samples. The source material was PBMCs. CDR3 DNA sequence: TGTGCCAGCAGCTTAGGGGAATCGCCGAAGAGGTATGAGCAGTTCTTC. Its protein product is CASSLGESPKRYEQFF. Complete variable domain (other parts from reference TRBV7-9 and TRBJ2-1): DTGVSQNPRHKITKRGQNVTFRCDPISEHNRLYWYRQTLGQGPEFLTYFQNEAQLEKSRLLSDRFSAERPKGSFSTLEIQRTEQGDSAMYLCASSLGESPKRYEQFFGPGTRLTVL.